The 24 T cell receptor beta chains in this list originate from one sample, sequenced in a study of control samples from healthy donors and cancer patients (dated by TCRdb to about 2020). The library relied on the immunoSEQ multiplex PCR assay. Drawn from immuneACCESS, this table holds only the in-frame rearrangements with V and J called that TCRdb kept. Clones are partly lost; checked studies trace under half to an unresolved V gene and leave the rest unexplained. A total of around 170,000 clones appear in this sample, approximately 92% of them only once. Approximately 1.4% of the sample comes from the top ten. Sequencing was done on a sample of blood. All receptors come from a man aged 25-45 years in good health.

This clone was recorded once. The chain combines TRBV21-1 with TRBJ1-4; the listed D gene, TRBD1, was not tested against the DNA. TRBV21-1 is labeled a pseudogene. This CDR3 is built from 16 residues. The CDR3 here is CASSNPGTGGREKLFF. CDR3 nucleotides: TGTGCCAGCAGCAATCCAGGTACAGGGGGGCGGGAAAAACTGTTTTTT.

CDR3 DNA sequence: TGTGCCAGCAGCTTAGATCCTGGCGGGGAGCTGTTTTTT. Its protein product is CASSLDPGGELFF. The chain recombines TRBV11-2 with TRBJ2-2; D gene unclear. Trimming left V 0 bases short and J 7 bases short, with 6 bases between. The V gene's germline CDR1 is SGHAT and CDR2 FQNNGV. This CDR3 is 13 amino acids long.

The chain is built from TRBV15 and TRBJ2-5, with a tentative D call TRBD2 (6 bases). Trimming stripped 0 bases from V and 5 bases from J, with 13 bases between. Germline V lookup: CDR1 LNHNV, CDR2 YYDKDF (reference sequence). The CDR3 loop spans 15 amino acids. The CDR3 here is CATSRDSGRGETQYF. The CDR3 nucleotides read TGTGCCACCAGCAGAGATAGTGGCCGGGGGGAGACCCAGTACTTC. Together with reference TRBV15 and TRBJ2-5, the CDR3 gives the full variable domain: DAMVIQNPRYQVTQFGKPVTLSCSQTLNHNVMYWYQQKSSQAPKLLFHYYDKDFNNEADTPDNFQSRRPNTSFCFLDIRSPGLGDTAMYLCATSRDSGRGETQYFGPGTRLLVL.

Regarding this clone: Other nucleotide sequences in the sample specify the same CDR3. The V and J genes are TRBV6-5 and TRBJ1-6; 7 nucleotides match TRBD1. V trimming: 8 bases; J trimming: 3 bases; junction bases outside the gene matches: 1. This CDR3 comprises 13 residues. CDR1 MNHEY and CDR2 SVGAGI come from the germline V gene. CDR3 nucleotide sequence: TGTGCCAGCCGGGACAGCTATAATTCACCCCTCCACTTT. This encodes CASRDSYNSPLHF.

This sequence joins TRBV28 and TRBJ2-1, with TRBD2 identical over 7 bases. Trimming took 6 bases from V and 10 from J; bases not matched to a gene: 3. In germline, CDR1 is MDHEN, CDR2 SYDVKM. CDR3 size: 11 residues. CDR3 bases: TGTGCCAGCAGCTCGGGACTAGAGCAGTTCTTC. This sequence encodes CASSSGLEQFF. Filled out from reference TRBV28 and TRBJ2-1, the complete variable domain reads DVKVTQSSRYLVKRTGEKVFLECVQDMDHENMFWYRQDPGLGLRLIYFSYDVKMKEKGDIPEGYSVSREKKERFSLILESASTNQTSMYLCASSSGLEQFFGPGTRLTVL.

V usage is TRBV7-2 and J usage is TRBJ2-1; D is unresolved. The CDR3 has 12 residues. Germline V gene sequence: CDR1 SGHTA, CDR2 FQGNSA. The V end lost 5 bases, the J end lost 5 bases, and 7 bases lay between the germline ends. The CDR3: CASSPRHNEQFF. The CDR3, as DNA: TGTGCCAGCAGCCCGCGCCACAATGAGCAGTTCTTC. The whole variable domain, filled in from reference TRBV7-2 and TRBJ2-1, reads GAGVSQSPSNKVTEKGKDVELRCDPISGHTALYWYRQSLGQGLEFLIYFQGNSAPDKSGLPSDRFSAERTGGSVSTLTIQRTQQEDSAVYLCASSPRHNEQFFGPGTRLTVL.

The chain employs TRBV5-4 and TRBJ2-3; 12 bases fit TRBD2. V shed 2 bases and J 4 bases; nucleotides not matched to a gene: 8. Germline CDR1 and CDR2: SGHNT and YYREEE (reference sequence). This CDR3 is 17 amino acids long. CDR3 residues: CASSFSSSGGAADTQYF. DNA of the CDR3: TGTGCCAGCAGCTTCTCGTCTAGCGGGGGGGCCGCAGATACGCAGTATTTT.

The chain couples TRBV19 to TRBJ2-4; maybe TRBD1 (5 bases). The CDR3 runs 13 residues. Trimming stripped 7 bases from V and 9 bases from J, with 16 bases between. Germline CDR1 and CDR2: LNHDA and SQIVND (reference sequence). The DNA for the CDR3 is TGTGCCAGTAAGAGCCAGGGTCAGGGCATTCAGTACTTC. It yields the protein CASKSQGQGIQYF. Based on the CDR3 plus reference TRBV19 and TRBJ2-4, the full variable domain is DGGITQSPKYLFRKEGQNVTLSCEQNLNHDAMYWYRQDPGQGLRLIYYSQIVNDFQKGDIAEGYSVSREKKESFPLTVTSAQKNPTAFYLCASKSQGQGIQYFGAGTRLSVL.

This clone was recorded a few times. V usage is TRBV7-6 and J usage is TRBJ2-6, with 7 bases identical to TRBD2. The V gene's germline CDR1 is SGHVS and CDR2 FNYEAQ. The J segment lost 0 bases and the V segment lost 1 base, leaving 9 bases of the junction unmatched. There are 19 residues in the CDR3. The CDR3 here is CASSLVGSGTISGANVLTF. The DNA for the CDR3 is TGTGCCAGCAGCTTAGTTGGGTCAGGGACTATCTCTGGGGCCAACGTCCTGACTTTC.

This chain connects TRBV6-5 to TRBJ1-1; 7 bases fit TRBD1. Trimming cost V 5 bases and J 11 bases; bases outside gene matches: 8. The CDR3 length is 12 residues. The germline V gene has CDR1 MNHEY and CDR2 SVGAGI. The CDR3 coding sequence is TGTGCCAGCAGTCAGGGGGGGACGTGGGCTTTCTTT. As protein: CASSQGGTWAFF.

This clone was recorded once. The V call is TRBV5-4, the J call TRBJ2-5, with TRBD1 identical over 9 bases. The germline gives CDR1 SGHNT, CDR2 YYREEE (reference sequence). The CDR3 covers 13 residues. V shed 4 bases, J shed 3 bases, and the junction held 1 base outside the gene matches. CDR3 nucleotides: TGTGCCAGCAGCCGGGACAGGGAAGAGACCCAGTACTTC. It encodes CASSRDREETQYF.

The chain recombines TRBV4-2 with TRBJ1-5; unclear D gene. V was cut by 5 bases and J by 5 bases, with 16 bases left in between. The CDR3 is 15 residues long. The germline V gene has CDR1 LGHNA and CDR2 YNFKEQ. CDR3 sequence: CASSSLDQRHQPQHF. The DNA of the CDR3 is TGTGCCAGCAGCTCGCTCGATCAGAGGCATCAGCCCCAGCATTTT.

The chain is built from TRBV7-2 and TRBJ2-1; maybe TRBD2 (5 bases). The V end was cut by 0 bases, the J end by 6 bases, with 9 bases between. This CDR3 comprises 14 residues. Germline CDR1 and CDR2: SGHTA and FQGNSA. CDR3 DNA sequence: TGTGCCAGCAGCTTAGCCGCAACTAGCAATGAGCAGTTCTTC. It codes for CASSLAATSNEQFF.

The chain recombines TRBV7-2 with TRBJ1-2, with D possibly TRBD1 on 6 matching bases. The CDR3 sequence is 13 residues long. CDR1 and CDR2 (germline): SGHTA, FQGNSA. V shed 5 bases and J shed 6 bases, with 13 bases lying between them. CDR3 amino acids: CASSPRGANGYTF. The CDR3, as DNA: TGTGCCAGCAGCCCCAGGGGAGCAAATGGCTACACCTTC.

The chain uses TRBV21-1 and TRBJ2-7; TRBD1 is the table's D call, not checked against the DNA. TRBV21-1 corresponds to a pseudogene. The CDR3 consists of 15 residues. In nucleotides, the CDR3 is TGTGCCAGCATCTATCAGGGGGTTCTCTCCTACGAGCAGTACTTC. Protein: CASIYQGVLSYEQYF.

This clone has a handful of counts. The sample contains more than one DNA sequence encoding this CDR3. The CDR3 DNA reads as TGCGCCAGCAGCTCCTCCTACGAGCAGTACTTC. Translated, it gives CASSSSYEQYF. The chain employs TRBV5-1 and TRBJ2-7, with D uncertain. Deletions cut 3 bases from V and 0 bases from J, with 1 base between. The length of the CDR3 is 11 residues. Germline V lookup: CDR1 SGHRS, CDR2 YFSETQ.

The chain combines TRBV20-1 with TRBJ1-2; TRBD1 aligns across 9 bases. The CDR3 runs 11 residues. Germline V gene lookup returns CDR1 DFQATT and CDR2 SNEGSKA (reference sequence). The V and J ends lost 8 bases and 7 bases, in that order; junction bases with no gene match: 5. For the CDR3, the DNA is TGCAGTACAGGGGGCGCTTTTGGCTACACCTTC. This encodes CSTGGAFGYTF.

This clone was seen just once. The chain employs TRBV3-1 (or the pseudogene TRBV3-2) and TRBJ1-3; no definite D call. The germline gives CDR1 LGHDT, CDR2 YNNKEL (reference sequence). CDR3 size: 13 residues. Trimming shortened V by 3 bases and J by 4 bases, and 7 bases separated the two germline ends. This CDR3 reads CASSQATGNTIYF. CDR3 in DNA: TGTGCCAGCAGCCAGGCGACGGGAAACACCATATATTTT.

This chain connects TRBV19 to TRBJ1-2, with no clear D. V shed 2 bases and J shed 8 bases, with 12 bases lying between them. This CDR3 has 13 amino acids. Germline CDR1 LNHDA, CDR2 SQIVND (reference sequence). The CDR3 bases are TGTGCCAGTAGTATAAATGGTTATAGGGGCTACACCTTC. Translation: CASSINGYRGYTF.

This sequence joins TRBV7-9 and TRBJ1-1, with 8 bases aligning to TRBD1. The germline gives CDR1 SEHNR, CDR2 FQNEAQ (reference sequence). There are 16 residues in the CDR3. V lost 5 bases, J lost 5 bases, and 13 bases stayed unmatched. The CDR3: CASSPRTGLYGTEAFF. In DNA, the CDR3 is TGTGCCAGCAGCCCTCGGACAGGGCTATACGGAACTGAAGCTTTCTTT.

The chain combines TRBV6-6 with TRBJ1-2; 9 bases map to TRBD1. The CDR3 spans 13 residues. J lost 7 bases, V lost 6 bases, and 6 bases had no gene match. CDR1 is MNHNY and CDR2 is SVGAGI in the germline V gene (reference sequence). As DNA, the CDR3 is TGTGCCAGCAGCATACAGGGGGCGATTGGCTACACCTTC. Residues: CASSIQGAIGYTF.

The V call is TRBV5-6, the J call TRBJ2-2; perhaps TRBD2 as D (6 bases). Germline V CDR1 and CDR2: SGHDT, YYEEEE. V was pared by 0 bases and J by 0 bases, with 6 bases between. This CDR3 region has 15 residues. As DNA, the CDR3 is TGTGCCAGCAGCTTGGCGGGGGCGAACACCGGGGAGCTGTTTTTT. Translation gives CASSLAGANTGELFF.

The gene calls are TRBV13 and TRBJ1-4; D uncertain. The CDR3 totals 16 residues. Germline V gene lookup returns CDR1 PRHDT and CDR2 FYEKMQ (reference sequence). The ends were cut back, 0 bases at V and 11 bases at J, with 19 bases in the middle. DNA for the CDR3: TGTGCCAGCAGCTTAGGACCGGCCGGAGGCAGGTCCAAACTGTTTTTT. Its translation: CASSLGPAGGRSKLFF.

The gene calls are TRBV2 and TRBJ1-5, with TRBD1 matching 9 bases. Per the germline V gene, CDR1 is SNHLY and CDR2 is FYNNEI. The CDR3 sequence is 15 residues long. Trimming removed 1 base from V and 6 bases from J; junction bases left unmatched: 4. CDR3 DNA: TGTGCCAGCAGTGAAGAAGGGACAGGGACTCAGCCCCAGCATTTT. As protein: CASSEEGTGTQPQHF.